The 27 T cell receptor beta chains listed next were all sequenced from one sample in a study of CD8 T cells in Susac syndrome. About 0.45 to 1 ug RNA was reverse transcribed with random hexamers. MiXCR, run by TCRdb on the immunoSEQ multiplex PCR reads, gives a single entry per CDR3 protein. The data show about 200,000 distinct CDR3 sequences, about 95% seen once. Sequencing used CD4+ T cells from PBMCs. The receptor set was obtained from a human donor with multiple sclerosis.

The V and J genes are TRBV9 and TRBJ1-1; D is perhaps TRBD1 (5 bases). The CDR3 sequence is 15 residues long. Between the trimmed V and J ends, which lost 4 bases and 4 bases, there was a span of 17 bases. Germline assignment: CDR1 SGDLS and CDR2 YYNGEE. CDR3 sequence: CASSPWGEVATEAFF. For the CDR3, the DNA is TGTGCCAGCAGCCCTTGGGGGGAGGTCGCCACTGAAGCTTTCTTT. Full variable domain (rest looked up from reference TRBV9 and TRBJ1-1): DSGVTQTPKHLITATGQRVTLRCSPRSGDLSVYWYQQSLDQGLQFLIQYYNGEERAKGNILERFSAQQFPDLHSELNLSSLELGDSALYFCASSPWGEVATEAFFGQGTRLTVV.

The rearrangement links TRBV6-5 to TRBJ1-1, with D unclear. The CDR3 contains 12 residues. Trimming stripped 5 bases from V and 1 base from J, with 5 bases between. Per the germline V gene, CDR1 is MNHEY and CDR2 is SVGAGI. The CDR3 DNA sequence: TGTGCCAGCAGTCACCAGAACACTGAAGCTTTCTTT. Its translation: CASSHQNTEAFF.

The V and J genes are TRBV6-1 and TRBJ2-3; D is possibly TRBD1 or TRBD2 (5 bases each). The CDR3 sequence is 17 residues long. Germline V gene data show CDR1 as MNHNS and CDR2 as SASEGT. Between the trimmed V and J ends, which lost 5 bases and 0 bases, there was a span of 18 bases. The CDR3 DNA follows: TGTGCCAGCAGTCGCCCCAGGGAAGGGAGTAGCACAGATACGCAGTATTTT. Translated: CASSRPREGSSTDTQYF.

The genes are TRBV30 and TRBJ2-3; 9 bases agree with TRBD2. V was pared by 1 base and J by 2 bases, with 4 bases of the junction left unmatched. There are 15 residues in the CDR3. Germline-derived CDR1 and CDR2 are GTSNPN and SVGIG (reference sequence). CDR3 nucleotides: TGTGCCTGGAGTGCACTAGCGGGTATCACAGATACGCAGTATTTT. This gives the protein CAWSALAGITDTQYF. Full variable domain (missing parts from reference TRBV30 and TRBJ2-3): SQTIHQWPATLVQPVGSPLSLECTVEGTSNPNLYWYRQAAGRGLQLLFYSVGIGQISSEVPQNLSASRPQDRQFILSSKKLLLSDSGFYLCAWSALAGITDTQYFGPGTRLTVL.

The V and J genes are TRBV7-3 and TRBJ2-3, with 7 bases identical to TRBD2. With V trimmed by 4 bases and J by 7 bases, 8 bases remained unmatched. Germline V gives CDR1 SGHTA, CDR2 FQGTGA. The CDR3 sequence is 14 residues long. CDR3 sequence: CASSSPSGSNTQYF. For the CDR3, the DNA is TGTGCCAGCAGCTCCCCTAGCGGTTCCAATACGCAGTATTTT.

V usage is TRBV12-3 or TRBV12-4 and J usage is TRBJ1-5; maybe TRBD1 (6 bases). CDR3 length equals 13 residues. The ends were cut back, 5 bases at V and 4 bases at J, with 9 bases in the middle. The CDR3 coding sequence is TGTGCCAGCAGTCGACAGGCGAATCAGCCCCAGCATTTT. Protein product: CASSRQANQPQHF.

The J gene is TRBJ1-2, the V gene TRBV7-2; no reliable D call. The germline V gene has CDR1 SGHTA and CDR2 FQGNSA. The CDR3 runs 15 residues. V was cut by 3 bases and J by 0 bases, with 11 bases left in between. CDR3 sequence reads: CASSFSGEANYGYTF. DNA of the CDR3: TGTGCCAGCAGCTTCTCCGGGGAAGCTAACTATGGCTACACCTTC.

V gene TRBV29-1 combines with J gene TRBJ1-2; TRBD1 is a possible D gene (6 bases). The V and J ends lost 7 bases and 8 bases respectively, with 14 bases between them. Germline V gene lookup returns CDR1 SQVTM and CDR2 ANQGSEA. This CDR3 is 11 amino acids long. CDR3 sequence reads: CSGKGGGGYTF. CDR3 bases: TGCAGCGGAAAGGGGGGTGGAGGCTACACCTTC.

The chain links TRBV9 to TRBJ1-2; no clear D gene. This CDR3 spans 13 amino acids. The ends were cut back, 3 bases at V and 7 bases at J, with 13 bases in the middle. The germline V gene encodes CDR1 SGDLS and CDR2 YYNGEE. CDR3 in DNA: TGTGCCAGCAGCGCCTTCCTCAGGCGTGGCTACACCTTC. Residues: CASSAFLRRGYTF.

DNA for the CDR3: TGCGCCAGCAGCTTTGACCAAGTGTGGTTCTTC. Protein product: CASSFDQVWFF. The rearrangement links TRBV5-1 to TRBJ2-1, with no clear D. Germline CDR1 reads SGHRS; CDR2 reads YFSETQ. Trimming shortened V by 2 bases and J by 15 bases, and 12 bases separated the two germline ends. This CDR3 has 11 amino acids. Together with reference TRBV5-1 and TRBJ2-1, the CDR3 gives the full variable domain: KAGVTQTPRYLIKTRGQQVTLSCSPISGHRSVSWYQQTPGQGLQFLFEYFSETQRNKGNFPGRFSGRQFSNSRSEMNVSTLELGDSALYLCASSFDQVWFFGPGTRLTVL.

This sequence joins TRBV29-1 and TRBJ2-5; 14 bases map to TRBD2. The ends lost 6 bases at V and 5 bases at J; junction bases unmatched: 11. Germline V gene data show CDR1 as SQVTM and CDR2 as ANQGSEA. This CDR3 comprises 16 residues. The CDR3 reads CSVGTGTSGSGETQYF. As DNA, the CDR3 is TGCAGCGTGGGGACCGGGACTAGCGGGAGCGGGGAGACCCAGTACTTC.

V usage is TRBV5-4 and J usage is TRBJ1-3; D unresolved. CDR1 is SGHNT, CDR2 YYREEE, per germline (reference sequence). V shed 4 bases and J shed 4 bases, with 12 bases lying between them. This CDR3 comprises 14 residues. The CDR3 reads CASSPPDAGNTIYF. In DNA, the CDR3 is TGTGCCAGCAGCCCACCGGATGCCGGAAACACCATATATTTT.

The V gene is TRBV6-2 or TRBV6-3, the J gene TRBJ2-7, with D uncertain. The CDR3 extends over 15 amino acids. V lost 2 bases to trimming and J lost 3 bases, with 14 bases between them. Per the germline V gene, CDR1 is MNHEY and CDR2 is SVGEGT. The CDR3 sequence: CASSYRGPPHYEQYF. The DNA of the CDR3 is TGTGCCAGCAGTTACCGAGGCCCCCCCCACTACGAGCAGTACTTC.

The CDR3 reads CASSPGKFYSNQPQHF. The CDR3 DNA reads as TGTGCCAGCAGCCCCGGGAAATTCTATAGCAATCAGCCCCAGCATTTT. The chain carries TRBV3-1 and TRBJ1-5, with D uncertain. Germline assignment: CDR1 LGHDT and CDR2 YNNKEL (reference sequence). V was trimmed by 4 bases and J by 0 bases, leaving 13 bases between them. This CDR3 is 16 amino acids long.

The V and J genes are TRBV7-9 and TRBJ1-2; no firm D call. CDR1 and CDR2 (germline): SEHNR, FQNEAQ (reference sequence). CDR3 length: 16 residues. V shed 5 bases and J shed 4 bases, with 20 bases lying between them. The CDR3 is CASSVLYQVARYGYTF. The CDR3 nucleotides are TGTGCCAGCAGCGTACTCTACCAGGTGGCTCGCTATGGCTACACCTTC.

The chain couples TRBV6-5 to TRBJ1-2; TRBD1 might be the D (5 bases). The germline V gene encodes CDR1 MNHEY and CDR2 SVGAGI. Trimming cost V 0 bases and J 3 bases, with 11 bases left between them. This CDR3 is 15 amino acids long. CDR3 region: CASSYSWGFDYGYTF. In DNA form, the CDR3 reads TGTGCCAGCAGTTACTCGTGGGGCTTTGACTATGGCTACACCTTC.

This chain joins TRBV4-2 and TRBJ2-3, with a tentative D call TRBD2 (6 bases). There are 15 residues in the CDR3. Trimming removed 7 bases at V and 1 base at J, with 15 bases between. Germline V gene sequence: CDR1 LGHNA, CDR2 YNFKEQ. CDR3 bases: TGTGCCAGCAACCGAGGGACTTTGGGCACAGATACGCAGTATTTT. Translation gives CASNRGTLGTDTQYF.

The chain joins TRBV24-1 to TRBJ2-5; 7 positions match TRBD1. With V trimmed by 5 bases and J by 2 bases, 4 bases remained unmatched. The CDR3 contains 14 residues. The germline V gene encodes CDR1 KGHDR and CDR2 SFDVKD. CDR3 nucleotide sequence: TGTGCCACCAGTGGCCCGGACAGGCAAGAGACCCAGTACTTC. Its protein product is CATSGPDRQETQYF.

The chain couples TRBV6-5 to TRBJ2-1; TRBD1 might be the D (6 bases). CDR3 size: 12 residues. The V and J ends lost 2 bases and 8 bases respectively, with 7 bases between them. From germline, CDR1 is MNHEY and CDR2 SVGAGI. CDR3 region: CASSYQGYEQFF. The CDR3 coding sequence is TGTGCCAGCAGTTACCAGGGGTATGAGCAGTTCTTC.

The rearrangement uses TRBV20-1 and TRBJ1-1; D is undetermined. CDR3 size: 14 residues. The V gene lost 4 bases and the J gene lost 3 bases, with 15 bases spanning the gap. The germline gives CDR1 DFQATT, CDR2 SNEGSKA (reference sequence). CDR3 amino acids: CSATIPLGDTEAFF. CDR3 DNA: TGCAGTGCTACTATCCCGCTCGGGGACACTGAAGCTTTCTTT.

This rearrangement joins TRBV11-2 to TRBJ2-3; 8 positions agree with TRBD2. The germline V gene has CDR1 SGHAT and CDR2 FQNNGV. This CDR3 is 15 amino acids long. The J segment lost 1 base and the V segment lost 1 base, leaving 1 base of the junction unmatched. The DNA for the CDR3 is TGTGCCAGCAGCTTAGTACTAGCGGGCACAGATACGCAGTATTTT. Protein sequence: CASSLVLAGTDTQYF. Using reference TRBV11-2 and TRBJ2-3 for the parts outside the CDR3, the full variable domain is EAGVAQSPRYKIIEKRQSVAFWCNPISGHATLYWYQQILGQGPKLLIQFQNNGVVDDSQLPKDRFSAERLKGVDSTLKIQPAKLEDSAVYLCASSLVLAGTDTQYFGPGTRLTVL.

This sequence joins TRBV10-3 and TRBJ2-1, with 7 bases fitting TRBD2. Germline loops: CDR1 ENHRY, CDR2 SYGVKD. CDR3 size: 14 residues. J lost 0 bases, V lost 10 bases, and 6 bases had no gene match. For the CDR3, the DNA is TGTGCCACTGGGGAGGGAGTCTCCTACAATGAGCAGTTCTTC. This encodes CATGEGVSYNEQFF.

The V call is TRBV7-8, the J call TRBJ2-1; no firm D call. This CDR3 is built from 11 residues. Germline lookup yields CDR1 SGHVS and CDR2 FQNEAQ. Trimming took 4 bases from V and 9 from J, leaving 7 bases between them. In DNA, the CDR3 is TGTGCCAGCAGCTCCTCGTTTGAGCAGTTCTTC. It is translated as CASSSSFEQFF.

The gene calls are TRBV20-1 and TRBJ1-5; 7 nucleotides agree with TRBD1. Trimming cost V 3 bases and J 7 bases; bases outside gene matches: 15. This CDR3 contains 16 residues. Germline loops: CDR1 DFQATT, CDR2 SNEGSKA (reference sequence). CDR3 region: CSASLITGTVAQPQHF. The CDR3 DNA follows: TGCAGTGCTAGTCTGATCACCGGGACAGTAGCCCAGCCCCAGCATTTT.

The chain is built from TRBV9 and TRBJ2-7; 8 nucleotides match TRBD1. Germline CDR1 reads SGDLS; CDR2 reads YYNGEE. The CDR3 runs 15 residues. Trimming at V came to 3 bases and at J to 1 base, leaving 6 bases not matched to a gene. CDR3 residues: CASSARGDRSYEQYF. Here the CDR3 DNA reads TGTGCCAGCAGCGCCCGAGGGGACAGGTCCTACGAGCAGTACTTC. The whole variable domain, filled in from reference TRBV9 and TRBJ2-7, reads DSGVTQTPKHLITATGQRVTLRCSPRSGDLSVYWYQQSLDQGLQFLIQYYNGEERAKGNILERFSAQQFPDLHSELNLSSLELGDSALYFCASSARGDRSYEQYFGPGTRLTVT.

The V and J genes are TRBV5-6 and TRBJ2-7; D is possibly TRBD1 (6 bases). The CDR3 has 14 residues. V lost 3 bases and J 1 base, leaving 11 bases between the germline ends. Germline V CDR1 and CDR2: SGHDT, YYEEEE. The CDR3 spells CASSSGVSSYEQYF. DNA for the CDR3: TGTGCCAGCAGCTCAGGGGTCAGTTCCTACGAGCAGTACTTC.

This chain links TRBV3-1 with TRBJ2-2; D is unresolved. CDR3 length: 14 residues. Germline CDR1 reads LGHDT; CDR2 reads YNNKEL (reference sequence). The V and J ends lost 7 bases and 5 bases respectively, with 14 bases between them. The CDR3 nucleotides are TGTGCCAGCACCCGGGCGGCAGTGACCGGGGAGCTGTTTTTT. It translates to CASTRAAVTGELFF.